Shown below are 22 T cell receptor beta chains from a single sample sequenced in a study of blood T cell repertoires in COVID-19. Using immunoSEQ multiplex PCR, the repertoire was profiled, and TCRdb retains in-frame clones only, with some absent. The table records about 130,000 clones, about 80% of them present only once. Sequenced input: peripheral blood. These receptor sequences come from a man aged 55 to 70 with acute or convalescent COVID-19.

V usage is TRBV19 and J usage is TRBJ1-5; D is unclear. Germline values: CDR1 LNHDA, CDR2 SQIVND (reference sequence). The CDR3 is 14 residues long. Trimming pared 0 bases from V and 2 bases from J, leaving 5 bases between. The CDR3 DNA follows: TGTGCCAGTAGTATAGAGGGCGGCAATCAGCCCCAGCATTTT. Protein: CASSIEGGNQPQHF.

The rearrangement uses TRBV30 and TRBJ1-1, with D perhaps matching TRBD1 (6 bases). V was clipped by 5 bases and J by 9 bases, with 16 bases between them. The CDR3 is made up of 12 amino acids. The germline CDR1 and CDR2 sequences are GTSNPN and SVGIG (reference sequence). CDR3 amino acids: CAWQHGGLKAFF. In DNA form, the CDR3 reads TGTGCCTGGCAGCACGGGGGGCTCAAAGCTTTCTTT.

The V gene is TRBV5-4, the J gene TRBJ2-5, with 8 bases matching TRBD2. Germline V gene sequence: CDR1 SGHNT, CDR2 YYREEE (reference sequence). The V gene end was trimmed by 0 bases and the J gene end by 5 bases; junction bases not matched to a gene: 6. There are 15 residues in the CDR3. CDR3 sequence: CASSLAGGGLETQYF. The CDR3 DNA sequence: TGTGCCAGCAGCTTGGCCGGCGGGGGGCTGGAGACCCAGTACTTC.

This chain uses TRBV9 with TRBJ2-2; the match to TRBD2 covers 9 bases. The trim removed 6 bases at V and 0 bases at J, leaving 3 bases unmatched. The germline V gene encodes CDR1 SGDLS and CDR2 YYNGEE. There are 15 residues in the CDR3. The CDR3 DNA follows: TGTGCCAGCACCCCTAGCGGGGCGAACACCGGGGAGCTGTTTTTT. It yields the protein CASTPSGANTGELFF. Looking up the rest from reference TRBV9 and TRBJ2-2 gives the full variable domain: DSGVTQTPKHLITATGQRVTLRCSPRSGDLSVYWYQQSLDQGLQFLIQYYNGEERAKGNILERFSAQQFPDLHSELNLSSLELGDSALYFCASTPSGANTGELFFGEGSRLTVL.

The CDR3 is CATSDSAGETYNDEQFF. The CDR3 bases are TGTGCCACCAGTGATTCGGCAGGGGAGACCTACAACGATGAGCAGTTCTTC. The chain joins TRBV24-1 to TRBJ2-1, with D tentatively TRBD1 (6 bases). The CDR3 runs 17 residues. V lost 2 bases to trimming and J lost 8 bases, with 21 bases between them. Germline loops: CDR1 KGHDR, CDR2 SFDVKD.

The gene calls are TRBV27 and TRBJ1-4; 9 bases fit TRBD1. Germline V gene lookup returns CDR1 MNHEY and CDR2 SMNVEV (reference sequence). The CDR3 has 15 residues. V dropped 5 bases and J dropped 7; count of bases not matched to a gene: 8. In DNA form, the CDR3 reads TGTGCCAGCAGTCCCCGGACAGGGGTTGTTGAAAAACTGTTTTTT. The encoded protein is CASSPRTGVVEKLFF.

CDR3 amino acids: CASMQTGSSYEQYF. DNA for the CDR3: TGTGCCAGTATGCAGACAGGGAGCTCCTACGAGCAGTACTTC. This rearrangement joins TRBV19 to TRBJ2-7; 7 bases align to TRBD1. Germline lookup yields CDR1 LNHDA and CDR2 SQIVND (reference sequence). The CDR3 extends over 14 amino acids. With 7 bases clipped from V and 0 bases from J, the junction kept 6 bases outside the gene matches.

This chain connects TRBV18 to TRBJ2-1; 7 positions agree with TRBD1. Germline lookup yields CDR1 KGHSH and CDR2 LQKENI. The V and J ends lost 4 bases and 2 bases, in that order; junction bases with no gene match: 8. The CDR3 is 16 amino acids. The CDR3 spells CASSLDRDAPYNEQFF. The CDR3 nucleotides are TGTGCCAGCTCACTCGACAGGGACGCACCCTACAATGAGCAGTTCTTC.

A note on this clone: Other DNA sequences in this sample translate to the same CDR3. J is TRBJ2-1 and V is TRBV19, with 9 bases identical to TRBD1. CDR3 size: 12 residues. J lost 6 bases, V lost 6 bases, and 0 bases had no gene match. Germline-derived CDR1 and CDR2 are LNHDA and SQIVND (reference sequence). This CDR3 is CASRDRGNEQFF. The CDR3 nucleotides are TGTGCCAGTAGGGACAGGGGCAATGAGCAGTTCTTC.

This chain connects TRBV29-1 to TRBJ2-7; 12 bases agree with TRBD2. Trimming took 5 bases from V and 4 from J; bases not matched to a gene: 3. Germline V gene sequence: CDR1 SQVTM, CDR2 ANQGSEA. The CDR3 totals 13 residues. CDR3 bases: TGCAGCGTTCCCGGGACTAGCGGGTACGAGCAGTACTTC. Its protein product is CSVPGTSGYEQYF.

In the case of this clone: The same CDR3 is also encoded by other DNA sequences in this sample. The chain couples TRBV5-1 to TRBJ2-7; TRBD1 agrees at 9 bases. CDR3 length: 14 residues. The germline gives CDR1 SGHRS, CDR2 YFSETQ. The J segment lost 2 bases and the V segment lost 3 bases, leaving 3 bases of the junction unmatched. The CDR3 sequence: CASSSGTGPYEQYF. The CDR3 DNA is TGCGCCAGCAGCTCCGGGACAGGGCCCTACGAGCAGTACTTC.

The rearrangement links TRBV21-1 to TRBJ1-5. TRBV21-1 constitutes a pseudogene. This CDR3 contains 15 residues. CDR3 loop: CASSKGGYRNQPQHF. Here the CDR3 DNA reads TGTGCCAGCAGCAAAGGCGGGTATCGCAATCAGCCCCAGCATTTT.

The genes are TRBV5-1 and TRBJ1-3, with unresolved D. V was trimmed by 0 bases and J by 0 bases, leaving 10 bases between them. Germline CDR1 is SGHRS and CDR2 is YFSETQ. This CDR3 has 16 residues. The CDR3 loop reads CASSLVGSNSGNTIYF. For the CDR3, the DNA is TGCGCCAGCAGCTTGGTGGGCAGCAACTCTGGAAACACCATATATTTT. Together with reference TRBV5-1 and TRBJ1-3, the CDR3 gives the full variable domain: KAGVTQTPRYLIKTRGQQVTLSCSPISGHRSVSWYQQTPGQGLQFLFEYFSETQRNKGNFPGRFSGRQFSNSRSEMNVSTLELGDSALYLCASSLVGSNSGNTIYFGEGSWLTVV.

The rearrangement joins TRBV7-6 to TRBJ1-4; 9 positions match TRBD1. The CDR3 has 15 amino acids. Germline lookup yields CDR1 SGHVS and CDR2 FNYEAQ. V dropped 2 bases and J dropped 3; count of bases not matched to a gene: 1. CDR3 in amino acids: CASSLTGGPNEKLFF. In DNA form, the CDR3 reads TGTGCCAGCAGCTTAACAGGGGGCCCTAATGAAAAACTGTTTTTT.

The CDR3 spells CASSSTSGRASEQFF. The CDR3 DNA sequence: TGTGCCAGCAGCTCTACTAGCGGGAGGGCCAGTGAGCAGTTCTTC. V usage is TRBV5-4 and J usage is TRBJ2-1, with 13 bases fitting TRBD2. Looked up from germline, CDR1 is SGHNT and CDR2 is YYREEE (reference sequence). The V and J ends lost 3 bases and 9 bases, in that order; junction bases with no gene match: 6. There are 15 residues in the CDR3.

The CDR3 nucleotides are TGTGCCAGCAGCCGTCGACAGGGCCCCTACGAGCAGTACTTC. This codes for CASSRRQGPYEQYF. This rearrangement joins TRBV7-8 to TRBJ2-7, with 7 bases lining up with TRBD1. The ends lost 5 bases at V and 2 bases at J; junction bases unmatched: 6. Germline assignment: CDR1 SGHVS and CDR2 FQNEAQ. This CDR3 comprises 14 residues.

For the CDR3, the DNA is TGCGCCAGCAGCTTGGACAGAGTGTCTGGAAACACCATATATTTT. It specifies CASSLDRVSGNTIYF. The chain links TRBV5-1 to TRBJ1-3, with D uncertain. V lost 0 bases to trimming and J lost 1 base, with 8 bases between them. Germline V gives CDR1 SGHRS, CDR2 YFSETQ. The CDR3 runs 15 residues.

The CDR3 is CASSPFHNEQFF. CDR3 bases: TGTGCCAGCTCACCCTTCCACAATGAGCAGTTCTTC. The chain employs TRBV18 and TRBJ2-1; D unclear. Germline-derived CDR1 and CDR2 are KGHSH and LQKENI. The CDR3 covers 12 residues. V lost 3 bases and J lost 5, with 5 bases in between.

V usage is TRBV5-1 and J usage is TRBJ2-1; TRBD2 agrees at 12 bases. Trimming removed 7 bases from V and 8 bases from J; junction bases left unmatched: 13. This CDR3 spans 16 amino acids. Germline CDR1 reads SGHRS; CDR2 reads YFSETQ. CDR3 amino acids: CASWKTSGRVWHEQFF. The CDR3 DNA is TGCGCCAGCTGGAAGACTAGCGGGAGAGTCTGGCATGAGCAGTTCTTC.

V and J are TRBV2 and TRBJ2-5, with D possibly being TRBD2 (6 bases). The CDR3 covers 13 residues. CDR1 and CDR2 from the germline V gene are SNHLY and FYNNEI. Trimming took off 6 bases at V and 7 bases at J, with 15 bases between the two ends. The CDR3: CASRAGLMMTQYF. The CDR3 region has the DNA TGTGCCAGCAGGGCGGGACTGATGATGACCCAGTACTTC.

V gene TRBV5-1 combines with J gene TRBJ2-5; 8 positions match TRBD1. J was trimmed by 2 bases and V by 4 bases; bases with no gene match: 4. CDR3 length: 14 residues. In germline, CDR1 is SGHRS, CDR2 YFSETQ. The CDR3 reads CASSNTGGQETQYF. DNA for the CDR3: TGCGCCAGCAGCAACACAGGGGGGCAAGAGACCCAGTACTTC.

The V gene is TRBV2, the J gene TRBJ2-2; 7 nucleotides line up with TRBD1. The CDR3 runs 14 residues. The germline gives CDR1 SNHLY, CDR2 FYNNEI. V gave up 7 bases and J gave up 1 base; unmatched junction bases: 3. This chain's CDR3 is CASKDRENTGELFF. The CDR3 DNA reads TGTGCCAGCAAAGACAGGGAGAACACCGGGGAGCTGTTTTTT.